The T cell receptor beta chain described here comes from a study of blood T cell repertoires in COVID-19. Study summary: Samples taken during acute and convalescent COVID-19 were collected in the United States, Italy and Spain. Sources were T cells, B-cell-depleted T cells, or PBMCs; the material itself was cDNA or gDNA.

Methods used by the authors: The authors estimated nucleated cell counts from reference gene primer amplification. The data were produced by immunoSEQ multiplex PCR, yet TCRdb's version contains in-frame clones alone and is incomplete. That table furnishes V, J and clone size, whereas the DNA furnished D and trimming. Here the sample spans about 33,000 clones, roughly 88% being singletons. V was clipped by 4 bases and J by 5 bases; unmatched bases: 10. Germline V gene sequence: CDR1 SGHTA, CDR2 FQGNSA. This CDR3 has 17 amino acids. The clonotype originates from a human donor in a cohort sampled during active COVID-19. Sequenced: peripheral blood. The chain has TRBV7-2 and TRBJ2-7; 14 bases fit TRBD2. In DNA, the CDR3 is TGTGCCAGCAGCTCCTCCGGGACTAGCGGGAGAAAGAACGAGCAGTACTTC. Its translation: CASSSSGTSGRKNEQYF. Based on the CDR3 plus reference TRBV7-2 and TRBJ2-7, the full variable domain is GAGVSQSPSNKVTEKGKDVELRCDPISGHTALYWYRQSLGQGLEFLIYFQGNSAPDKSGLPSDRFSAERTGGSVSTLTIQRTQQEDSAVYLCASSSSGTSGRKNEQYFGPGTRLTVT.